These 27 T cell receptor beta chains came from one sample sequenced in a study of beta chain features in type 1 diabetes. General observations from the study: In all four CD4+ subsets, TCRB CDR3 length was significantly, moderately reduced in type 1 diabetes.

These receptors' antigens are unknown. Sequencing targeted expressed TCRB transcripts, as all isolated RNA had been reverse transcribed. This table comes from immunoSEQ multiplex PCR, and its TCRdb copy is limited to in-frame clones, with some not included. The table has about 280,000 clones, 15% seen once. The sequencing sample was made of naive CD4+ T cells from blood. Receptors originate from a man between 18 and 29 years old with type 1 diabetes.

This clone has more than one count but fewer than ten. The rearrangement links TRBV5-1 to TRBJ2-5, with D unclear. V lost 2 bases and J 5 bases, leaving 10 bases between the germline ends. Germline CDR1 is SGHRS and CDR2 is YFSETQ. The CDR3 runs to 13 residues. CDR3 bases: TGCGCCAGCAGCTTTTTCGGCAGGGAGACCCAGTACTTC. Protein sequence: CASSFFGRETQYF.

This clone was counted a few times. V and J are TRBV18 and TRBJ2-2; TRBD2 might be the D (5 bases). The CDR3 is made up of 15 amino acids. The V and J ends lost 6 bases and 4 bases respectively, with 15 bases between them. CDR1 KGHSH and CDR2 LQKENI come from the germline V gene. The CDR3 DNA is TGTGCCAGCTCCCTGTTTGAGGGATCCACCGGGGAGCTGTTTTTT. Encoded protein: CASSLFEGSTGELFF. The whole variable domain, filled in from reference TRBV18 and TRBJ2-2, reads NAGVMQNPRHLVRRRGQEARLRCSPMKGHSHVYWYRQLPEEGLKFMVYLQKENIIDESGMPKERFSAEFPKEGPSILRIQQVVRGDSAAYFCASSLFEGSTGELFFGEGSRLTVL.

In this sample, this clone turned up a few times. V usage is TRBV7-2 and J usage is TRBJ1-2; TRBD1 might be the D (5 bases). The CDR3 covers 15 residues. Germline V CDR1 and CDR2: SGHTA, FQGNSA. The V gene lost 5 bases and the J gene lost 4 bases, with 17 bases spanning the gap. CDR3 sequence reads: CASSKRDPNVYGYTF. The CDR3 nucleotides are TGTGCCAGCAGCAAGCGGGACCCTAACGTCTATGGCTACACCTTC.

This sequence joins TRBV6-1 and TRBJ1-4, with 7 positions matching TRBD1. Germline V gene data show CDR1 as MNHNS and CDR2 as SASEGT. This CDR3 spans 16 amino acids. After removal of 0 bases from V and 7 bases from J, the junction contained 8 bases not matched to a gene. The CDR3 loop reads CASSEATGVGGEKLFF. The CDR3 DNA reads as TGTGCCAGCAGTGAAGCTACAGGGGTCGGGGGTGAAAAACTGTTTTTT.

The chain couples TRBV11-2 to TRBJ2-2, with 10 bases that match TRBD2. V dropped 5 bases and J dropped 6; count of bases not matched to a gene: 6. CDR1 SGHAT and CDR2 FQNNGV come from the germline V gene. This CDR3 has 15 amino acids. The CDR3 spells CASSASGSLPGELFF. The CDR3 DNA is TGTGCCAGCAGCGCTAGCGGGAGTCTCCCCGGGGAGCTGTTTTTT.

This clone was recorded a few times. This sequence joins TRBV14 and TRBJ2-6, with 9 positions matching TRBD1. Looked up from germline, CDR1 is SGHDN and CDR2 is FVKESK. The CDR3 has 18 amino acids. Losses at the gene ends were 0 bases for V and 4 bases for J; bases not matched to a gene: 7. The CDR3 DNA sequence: TGTGCCAGCAGCCAAGATCTAGGGACAGGGTTCGGGGCCAACGTCCTGACTTTC. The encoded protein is CASSQDLGTGFGANVLTF.

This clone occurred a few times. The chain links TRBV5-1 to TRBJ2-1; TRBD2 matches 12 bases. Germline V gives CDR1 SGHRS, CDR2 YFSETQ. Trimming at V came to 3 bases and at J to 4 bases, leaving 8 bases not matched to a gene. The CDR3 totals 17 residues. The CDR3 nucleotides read TGCGCCAGCAGCTGGGGACTAGCGGGCCCGCCGTACAATGAGCAGTTCTTC. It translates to CASSWGLAGPPYNEQFF.

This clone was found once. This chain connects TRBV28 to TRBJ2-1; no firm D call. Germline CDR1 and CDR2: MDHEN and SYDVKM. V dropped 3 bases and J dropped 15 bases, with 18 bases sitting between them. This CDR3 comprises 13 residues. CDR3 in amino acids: CASSFYFGETGFF. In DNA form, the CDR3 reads TGTGCCAGCAGTTTTTATTTCGGCGAAACGGGGTTCTTC.

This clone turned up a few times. The CDR3 coding sequence is TGTGCCACCAGCCCCGGGGCTAGCGGGATGGGGCGGGCCAAAAACATTCAGTACTTC. The encoded protein is CATSPGASGMGRAKNIQYF. The V and J genes are TRBV15 and TRBJ2-4; 9 bases are shared with TRBD2. The germline gives CDR1 LNHNV, CDR2 YYDKDF (reference sequence). The CDR3 is 19 amino acids. V lost 5 bases and J lost 1; bases outside the gene matches: 15.

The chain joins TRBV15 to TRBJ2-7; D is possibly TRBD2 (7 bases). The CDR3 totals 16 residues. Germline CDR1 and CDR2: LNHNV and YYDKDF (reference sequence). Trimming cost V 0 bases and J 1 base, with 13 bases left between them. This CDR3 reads CATSRDRGAGSYEQYF. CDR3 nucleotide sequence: TGTGCCACCAGCAGAGATCGGGGGGCAGGGTCCTACGAGCAGTACTTC. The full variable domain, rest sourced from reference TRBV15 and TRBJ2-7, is DAMVIQNPRYQVTQFGKPVTLSCSQTLNHNVMYWYQQKSSQAPKLLFHYYDKDFNNEADTPDNFQSRRPNTSFCFLDIRSPGLGDTAMYLCATSRDRGAGSYEQYFGPGTRLTVT.

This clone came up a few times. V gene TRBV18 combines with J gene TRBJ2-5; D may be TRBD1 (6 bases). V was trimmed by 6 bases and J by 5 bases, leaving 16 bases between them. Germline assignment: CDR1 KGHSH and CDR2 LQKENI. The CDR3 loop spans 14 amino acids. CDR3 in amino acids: CASSRPGTTETQYF. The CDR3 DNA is TGTGCCAGCTCTCGTCCCGGGACAACGGAGACCCAGTACTTC.

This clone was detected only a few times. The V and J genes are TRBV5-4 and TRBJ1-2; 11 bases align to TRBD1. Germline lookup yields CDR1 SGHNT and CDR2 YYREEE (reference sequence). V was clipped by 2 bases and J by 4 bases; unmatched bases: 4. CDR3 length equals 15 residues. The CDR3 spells CASSLADRGLYGYTF. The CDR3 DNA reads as TGTGCCAGCAGCTTAGCGGACAGGGGGCTCTATGGCTACACCTTC.

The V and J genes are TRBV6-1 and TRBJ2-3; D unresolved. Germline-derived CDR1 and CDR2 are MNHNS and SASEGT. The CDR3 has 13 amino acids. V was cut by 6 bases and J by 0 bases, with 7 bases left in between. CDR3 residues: CASRAFSTDTQYF. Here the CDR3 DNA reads TGTGCCAGCAGGGCCTTTAGCACAGATACGCAGTATTTT.

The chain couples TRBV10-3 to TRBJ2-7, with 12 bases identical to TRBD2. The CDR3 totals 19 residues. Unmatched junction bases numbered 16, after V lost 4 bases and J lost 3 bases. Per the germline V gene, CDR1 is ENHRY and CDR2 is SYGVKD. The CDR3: CAISGGTSGFPKVSYEQYF. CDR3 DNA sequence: TGTGCCATCAGTGGAGGGACTAGCGGGTTTCCTAAGGTGAGCTACGAGCAGTACTTC.

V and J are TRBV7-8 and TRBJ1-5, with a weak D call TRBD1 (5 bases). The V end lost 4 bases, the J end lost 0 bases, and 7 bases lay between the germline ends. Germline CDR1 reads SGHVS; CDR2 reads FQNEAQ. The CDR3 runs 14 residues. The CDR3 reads CASSYQGSNQPQHF. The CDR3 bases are TGTGCCAGCAGCTACCAGGGTAGCAATCAGCCCCAGCATTTT.

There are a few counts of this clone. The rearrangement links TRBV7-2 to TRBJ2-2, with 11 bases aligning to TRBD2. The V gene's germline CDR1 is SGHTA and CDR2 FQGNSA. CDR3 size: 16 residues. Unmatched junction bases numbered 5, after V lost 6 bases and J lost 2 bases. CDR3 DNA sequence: TGTGCCAGCAGGACACTAGCGGGGGCCAACACCGGGGAGCTGTTTTTT. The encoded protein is CASRTLAGANTGELFF.

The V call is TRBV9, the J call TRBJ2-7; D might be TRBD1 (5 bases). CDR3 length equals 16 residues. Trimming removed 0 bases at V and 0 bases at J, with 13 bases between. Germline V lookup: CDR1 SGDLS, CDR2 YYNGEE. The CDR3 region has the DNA TGTGCCAGCAGCGTAGCTTCGGACACGAGCTCCTACGAGCAGTACTTC. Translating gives CASSVASDTSSYEQYF.

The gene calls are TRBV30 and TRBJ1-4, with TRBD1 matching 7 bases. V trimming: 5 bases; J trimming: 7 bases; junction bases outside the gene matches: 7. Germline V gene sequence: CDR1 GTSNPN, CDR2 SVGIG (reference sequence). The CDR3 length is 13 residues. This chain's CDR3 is CAWETGFSEKLFF. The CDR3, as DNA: TGTGCCTGGGAGACAGGGTTTAGTGAAAAACTGTTTTTT.

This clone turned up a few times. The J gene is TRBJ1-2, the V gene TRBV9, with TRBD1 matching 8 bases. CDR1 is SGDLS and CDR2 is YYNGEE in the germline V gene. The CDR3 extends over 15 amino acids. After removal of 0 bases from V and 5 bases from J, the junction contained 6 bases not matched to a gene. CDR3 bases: TGTGCCAGCAGCGTAGATCAGGGGGCAAATTATGGCTACACCTTC. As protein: CASSVDQGANYGYTF.

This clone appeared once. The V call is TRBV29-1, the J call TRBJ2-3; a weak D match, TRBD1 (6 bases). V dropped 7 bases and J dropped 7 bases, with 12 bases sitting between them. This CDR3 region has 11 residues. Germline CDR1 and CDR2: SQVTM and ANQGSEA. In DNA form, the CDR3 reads TGCAGCGCCCAGGGGTTGAATACGCAGTATTTT. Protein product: CSAQGLNTQYF.

DNA of the CDR3: TGCAGCTCTTCCTACAGGGGGGACACTGAAGCTTTCTTT. Translating gives CSSSYRGDTEAFF. The V call is TRBV29-1, the J call TRBJ1-1; 8 nucleotides align to TRBD1. This CDR3 is 13 amino acids long. Germline V gives CDR1 SQVTM, CDR2 ANQGSEA. J lost 3 bases, V lost 8 bases, and 8 bases had no gene match.

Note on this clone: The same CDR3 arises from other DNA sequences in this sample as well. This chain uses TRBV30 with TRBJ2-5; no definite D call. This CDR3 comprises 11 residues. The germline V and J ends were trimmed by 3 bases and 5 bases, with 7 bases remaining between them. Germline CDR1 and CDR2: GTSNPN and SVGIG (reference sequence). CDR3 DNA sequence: TGTGCCTGGAGCGTCGGGGAGACCCAGTACTTC. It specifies CAWSVGETQYF.

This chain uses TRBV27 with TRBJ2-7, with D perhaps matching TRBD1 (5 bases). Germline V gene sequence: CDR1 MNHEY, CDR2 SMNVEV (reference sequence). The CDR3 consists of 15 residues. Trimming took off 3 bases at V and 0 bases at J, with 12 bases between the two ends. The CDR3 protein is CASSFWGLSSYEQYF. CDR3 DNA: TGTGCCAGCAGTTTTTGGGGCCTCAGCTCCTACGAGCAGTACTTC.

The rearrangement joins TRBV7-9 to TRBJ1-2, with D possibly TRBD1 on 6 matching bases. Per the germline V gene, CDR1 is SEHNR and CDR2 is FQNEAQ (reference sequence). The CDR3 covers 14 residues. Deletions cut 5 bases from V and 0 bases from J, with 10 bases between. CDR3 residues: CASSQGSTNYGYTF. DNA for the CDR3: TGTGCCAGCAGCCAGGGGAGCACTAACTATGGCTACACCTTC.

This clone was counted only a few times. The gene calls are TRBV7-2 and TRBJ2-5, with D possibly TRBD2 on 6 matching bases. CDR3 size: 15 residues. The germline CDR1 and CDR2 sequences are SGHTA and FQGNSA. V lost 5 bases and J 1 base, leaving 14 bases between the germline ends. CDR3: CASSPGTHGQETQYF. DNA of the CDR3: TGTGCCAGCAGCCCTGGGACTCATGGCCAAGAGACCCAGTACTTC.

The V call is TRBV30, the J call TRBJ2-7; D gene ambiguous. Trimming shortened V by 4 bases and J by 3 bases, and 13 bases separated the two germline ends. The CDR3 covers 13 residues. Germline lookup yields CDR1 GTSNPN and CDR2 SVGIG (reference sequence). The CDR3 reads CAWIPRLGYEQYF. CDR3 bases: TGTGCCTGGATTCCCCGACTGGGCTACGAGCAGTACTTC.

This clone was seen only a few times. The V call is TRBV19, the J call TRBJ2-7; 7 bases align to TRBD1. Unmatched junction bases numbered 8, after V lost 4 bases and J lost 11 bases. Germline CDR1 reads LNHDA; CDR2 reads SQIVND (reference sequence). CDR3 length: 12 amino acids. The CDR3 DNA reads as TGTGCCAGTAGTACCGACAGGGCGAGTAAGTACTTC. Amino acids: CASSTDRASKYF.